What follows are 6 T cell receptor beta chains derived from one specimen sequenced in a study of molecular identifiers for immune sequencing clone quantification. TCRdb processed the PCR reads anew with MiXCR; each CDR3 protein has one entry. The table records some 650,000 distinct CDR3 sequences, 15% to 20% of them present only once. Source material: naive CD8+ T cells from blood, with Jurkat cell RNA spiked in. The subset: FACS-sorted CD8+CD4-CCR7+CD45RA+ naive T cells. These receptors were taken from a human donor in good health. Some libraries in this study had Jurkat cell RNA spiked in.

Notes on this clonotype: This may be a read error: a much more frequent sequence differs by one nucleotide. The chain's CDR3 is CASSATASRSYELYF. CDR3 in DNA: TGTGCCAGCAGCGCGACAGCCTCTCGCTCCTACGAGCTGTACTTC. The chain has TRBV5-6 and TRBJ2-7; D is possibly TRBD1 (5 bases). Looked up from germline, CDR1 is SGHDT and CDR2 is YYEEEE. There are 15 residues in the CDR3.

The sample holds many counts of this clonotype. V usage is TRBV5-4 and J usage is TRBJ2-1, with 11 bases matching TRBD2. CDR3 size: 18 residues. CDR1 SGHNT and CDR2 YYREEE come from the germline V gene (reference sequence). V lost 0 bases to trimming and J lost 7 bases; unmatched junction nucleotides: 12. The CDR3 loop reads CASSLDVSGRVGRNEQFF. The CDR3 bases are TGTGCCAGCAGCTTGGATGTTAGCGGGAGGGTTGGGCGGAATGAGCAGTTCTTC. Together with reference TRBV5-4 and TRBJ2-1, the CDR3 gives the full variable domain: ETGVTQSPTHLIKTRGQQVTLRCSSQSGHNTVSWYQQALGQGPQFIFQYYREEENGRGNFPPRFSGLQFPNYSSELNVNALELDDSALYLCASSLDVSGRVGRNEQFFGPGTRLTVL.

This clonotype appeared many times. This chain links TRBV5-5 with TRBJ1-6, with a tentative D call TRBD1 (5 bases). Germline CDR1 is SGHKS and CDR2 is YYEKEE (reference sequence). The CDR3 has 17 residues. Deletions cut 0 bases from V and 8 bases from J, with 18 bases between. The CDR3 DNA reads as TGTGCCAGCAGCTTGGACCCCGGACAAGAATGGGATTCACCCCTCCACTTT. It encodes CASSLDPGQEWDSPLHF.

A word on this clonotype: A read error may be the cause here, since a much bigger clone is one base away. The chain couples TRBV9 to TRBJ2-7, with TRBD2 as a possible D gene (7 bases). The germline CDR1 and CDR2 sequences are SGDLS and YYNGEE. The CDR3 is 14 amino acids. V lost 4 bases and J lost 5, with 16 bases in between. The CDR3 DNA sequence: TGTGCCAGCAGCATAGGGGGGGCAGGTAACGAGCAGTACTTC. The encoded protein is CASSIGGAGNEQYF.

This clonotype was counted a few times. This chain links TRBV28 with TRBJ2-2; 7 bases line up with TRBD2. CDR1 and CDR2 from the germline V gene are MDHEN and SYDVKM. V was pared by 3 bases and J by 5 bases, with 6 bases of the junction left unmatched. This CDR3 region has 15 residues. The CDR3, as DNA: TGTGCCAGCAGTTTGCGGGAGATGGGGACCGGGGAGCTGTTTTTT. It is translated as CASSLREMGTGELFF.

This clonotype was counted ten times or more. The chain joins TRBV7-9 to TRBJ2-7; the D is unclear. V was trimmed by 0 bases and J by 2 bases, leaving 5 bases between them. The CDR3 has 13 amino acids. Germline CDR1 is SEHNR and CDR2 is FQNEAQ (reference sequence). Written as DNA, the CDR3 is TGTGCCAGCAGCTTAGCATCTACCTACGAGCAGTACTTC. Its translation: CASSLASTYEQYF. Using reference TRBV7-9 and TRBJ2-7 for the parts outside the CDR3, the full variable domain is DTGVSQNPRHKITKRGQNVTFRCDPISEHNRLYWYRQTLGQGPEFLTYFQNEAQLEKSRLLSDRFSAERPKGSFSTLEIQRTEQGDSAMYLCASSLASTYEQYFGPGTRLTVT.